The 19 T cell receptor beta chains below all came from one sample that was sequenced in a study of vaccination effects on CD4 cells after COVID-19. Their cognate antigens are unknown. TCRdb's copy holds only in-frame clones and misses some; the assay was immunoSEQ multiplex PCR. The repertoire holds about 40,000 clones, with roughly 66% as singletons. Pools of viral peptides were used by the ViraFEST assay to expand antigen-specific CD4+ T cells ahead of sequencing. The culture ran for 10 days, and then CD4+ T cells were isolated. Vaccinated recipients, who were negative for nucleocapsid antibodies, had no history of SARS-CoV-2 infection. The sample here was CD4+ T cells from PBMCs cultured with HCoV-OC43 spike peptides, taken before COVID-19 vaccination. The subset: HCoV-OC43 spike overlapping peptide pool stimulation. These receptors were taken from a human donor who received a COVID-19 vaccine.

The CDR3 DNA sequence: TGCGCCAGCAGCTCAGGGTCAAACACTGAAGCTTTCTTT. Translated: CASSSGSNTEAFF. The chain couples TRBV5-1 to TRBJ1-1, with a possible D match to TRBD1 (5 bases). Germline CDR1 reads SGHRS; CDR2 reads YFSETQ. The CDR3 consists of 13 residues. V dropped 3 bases and J dropped 2 bases, with 8 bases sitting between them.

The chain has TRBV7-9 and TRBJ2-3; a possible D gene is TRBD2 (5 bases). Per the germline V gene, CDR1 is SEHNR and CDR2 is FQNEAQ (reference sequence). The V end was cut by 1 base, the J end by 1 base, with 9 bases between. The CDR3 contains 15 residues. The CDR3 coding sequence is TGTGCCAGCAGCTTAGGCGGGTCCGGCACAGATACGCAGTATTTT. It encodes CASSLGGSGTDTQYF.

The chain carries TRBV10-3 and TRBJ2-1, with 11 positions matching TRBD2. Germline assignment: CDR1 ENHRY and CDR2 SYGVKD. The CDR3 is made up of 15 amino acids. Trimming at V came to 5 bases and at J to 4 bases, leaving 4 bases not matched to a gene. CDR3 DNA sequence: TGTGCCATCAGTACTAGCGGGGGACCATACAATGAGCAGTTCTTC. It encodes CAISTSGGPYNEQFF.

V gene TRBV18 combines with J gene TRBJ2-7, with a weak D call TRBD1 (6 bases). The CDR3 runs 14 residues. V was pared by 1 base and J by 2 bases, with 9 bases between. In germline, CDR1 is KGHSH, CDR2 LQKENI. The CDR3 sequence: CASSPRGRAYEQYF. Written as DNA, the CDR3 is TGTGCCAGCTCACCACGGGGGCGCGCCTACGAGCAGTACTTC.

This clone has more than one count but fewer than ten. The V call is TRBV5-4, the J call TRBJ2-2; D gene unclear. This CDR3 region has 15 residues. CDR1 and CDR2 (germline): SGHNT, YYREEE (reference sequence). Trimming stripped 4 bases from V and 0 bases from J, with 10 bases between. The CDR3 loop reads CASSRGSPNTGELFF. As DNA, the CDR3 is TGTGCCAGCAGCCGTGGGTCACCGAACACCGGGGAGCTGTTTTTT.

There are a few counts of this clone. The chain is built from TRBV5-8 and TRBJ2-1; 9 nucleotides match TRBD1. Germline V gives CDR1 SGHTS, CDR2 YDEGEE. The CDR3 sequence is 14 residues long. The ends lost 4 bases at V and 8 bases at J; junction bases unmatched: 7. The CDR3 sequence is CASSPRDREDEQFF. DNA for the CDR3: TGTGCCAGCAGCCCCCGGGACAGGGAGGATGAGCAGTTCTTC.

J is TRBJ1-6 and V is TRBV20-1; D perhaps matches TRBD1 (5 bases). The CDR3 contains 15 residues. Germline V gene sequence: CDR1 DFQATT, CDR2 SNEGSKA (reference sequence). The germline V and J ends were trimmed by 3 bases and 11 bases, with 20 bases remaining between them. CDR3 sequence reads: CSASKGRLVETPLHF. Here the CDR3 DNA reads TGCAGTGCTAGTAAGGGGCGCTTAGTCGAAACACCCCTCCACTTT.

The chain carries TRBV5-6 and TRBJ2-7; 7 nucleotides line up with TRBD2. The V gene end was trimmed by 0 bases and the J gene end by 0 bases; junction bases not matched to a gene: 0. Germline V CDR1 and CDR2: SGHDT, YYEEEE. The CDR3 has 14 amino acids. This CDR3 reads CASSLGGSSYEQYF. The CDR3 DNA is TGTGCCAGCAGCTTGGGCGGGAGCTCCTACGAGCAGTACTTC.

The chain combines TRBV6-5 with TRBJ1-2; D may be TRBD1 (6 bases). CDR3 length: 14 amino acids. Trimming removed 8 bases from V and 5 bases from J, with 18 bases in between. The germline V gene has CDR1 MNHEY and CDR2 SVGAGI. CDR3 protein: CASGLQRGRYGYTF. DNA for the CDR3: TGTGCCAGCGGCTTACAAAGGGGGAGATATGGCTACACCTTC.

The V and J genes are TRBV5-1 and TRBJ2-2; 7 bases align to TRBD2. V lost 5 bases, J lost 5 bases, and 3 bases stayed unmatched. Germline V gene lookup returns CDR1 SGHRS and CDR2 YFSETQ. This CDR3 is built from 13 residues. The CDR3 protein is CASRAGETGELFF. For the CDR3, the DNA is TGCGCCAGCAGGGCGGGAGAAACCGGGGAGCTGTTTTTT.

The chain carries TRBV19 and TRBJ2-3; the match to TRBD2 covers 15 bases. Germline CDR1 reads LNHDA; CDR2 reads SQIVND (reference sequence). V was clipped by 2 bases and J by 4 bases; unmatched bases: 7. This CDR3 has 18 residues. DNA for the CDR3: TGTGCCAGTAGTATAATGTGGACTAGCGGGAGGGCTGCAGATACGCAGTATTTT. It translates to CASSIMWTSGRAADTQYF. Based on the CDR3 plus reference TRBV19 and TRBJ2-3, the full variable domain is DGGITQSPKYLFRKEGQNVTLSCEQNLNHDAMYWYRQDPGQGLRLIYYSQIVNDFQKGDIAEGYSVSREKKESFPLTVTSAQKNPTAFYLCASSIMWTSGRAADTQYFGPGTRLTVL.

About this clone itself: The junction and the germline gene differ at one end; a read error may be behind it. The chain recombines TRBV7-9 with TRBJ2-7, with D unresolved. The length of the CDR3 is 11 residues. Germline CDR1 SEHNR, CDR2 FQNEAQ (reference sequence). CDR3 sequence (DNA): TGTGCCAGCAGCTTAACGGCAGAGCTGTACTTC. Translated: CASSLTAELYF.

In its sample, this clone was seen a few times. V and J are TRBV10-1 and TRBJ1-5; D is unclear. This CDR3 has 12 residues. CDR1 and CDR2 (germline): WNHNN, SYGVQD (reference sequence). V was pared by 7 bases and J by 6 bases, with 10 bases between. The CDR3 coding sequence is TGCGCCAGCAACGCTTCGGGTCAGCCCCAGCATTTT. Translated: CASNASGQPQHF.

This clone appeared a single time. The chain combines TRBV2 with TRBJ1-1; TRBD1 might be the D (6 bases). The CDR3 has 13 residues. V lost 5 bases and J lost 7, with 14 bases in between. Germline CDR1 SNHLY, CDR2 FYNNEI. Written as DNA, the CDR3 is TGTGCCAGCAGTAAGGCGGGGGGGCGTGAAGCTTTCTTT. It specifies CASSKAGGREAFF.

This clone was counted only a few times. The CDR3 DNA sequence: TGTGCCAGCAGCCCCCTTGGGTTAGGCACAGATACGCAGTATTTT. Translation: CASSPLGLGTDTQYF. The chain carries TRBV14 and TRBJ2-3; D remains unclear. V dropped 4 bases and J dropped 1 base, with 12 bases sitting between them. Germline V gene data show CDR1 as SGHDN and CDR2 as FVKESK. This CDR3 comprises 15 residues.

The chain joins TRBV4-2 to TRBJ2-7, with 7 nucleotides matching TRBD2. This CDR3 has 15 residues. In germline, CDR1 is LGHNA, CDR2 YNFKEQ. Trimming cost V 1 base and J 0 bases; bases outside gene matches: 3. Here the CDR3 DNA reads TGTGCCAGCAGCCAAGTCGAGCGGGACTCCTACGAGCAGTACTTC. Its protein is CASSQVERDSYEQYF.

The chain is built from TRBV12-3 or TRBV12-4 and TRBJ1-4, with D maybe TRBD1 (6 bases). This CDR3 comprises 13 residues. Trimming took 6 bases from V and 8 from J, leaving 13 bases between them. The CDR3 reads CASRTSGEEKLFF. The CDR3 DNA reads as TGTGCCAGCAGAACATCAGGGGAGGAAAAACTGTTTTTT.

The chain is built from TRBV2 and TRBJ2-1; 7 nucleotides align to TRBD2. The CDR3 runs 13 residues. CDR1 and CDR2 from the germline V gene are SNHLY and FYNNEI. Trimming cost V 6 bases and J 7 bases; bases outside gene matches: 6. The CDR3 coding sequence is TGTGCCAGCAGCGTCGGGGGAGGGAATGAGCAGTTCTTC. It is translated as CASSVGGGNEQFF.

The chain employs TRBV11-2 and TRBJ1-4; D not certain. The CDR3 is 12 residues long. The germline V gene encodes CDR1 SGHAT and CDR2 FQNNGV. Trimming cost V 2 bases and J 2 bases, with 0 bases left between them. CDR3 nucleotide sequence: TGTGCCAGCAGCTTAACTAATGAAAAACTGTTTTTT. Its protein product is CASSLTNEKLFF.